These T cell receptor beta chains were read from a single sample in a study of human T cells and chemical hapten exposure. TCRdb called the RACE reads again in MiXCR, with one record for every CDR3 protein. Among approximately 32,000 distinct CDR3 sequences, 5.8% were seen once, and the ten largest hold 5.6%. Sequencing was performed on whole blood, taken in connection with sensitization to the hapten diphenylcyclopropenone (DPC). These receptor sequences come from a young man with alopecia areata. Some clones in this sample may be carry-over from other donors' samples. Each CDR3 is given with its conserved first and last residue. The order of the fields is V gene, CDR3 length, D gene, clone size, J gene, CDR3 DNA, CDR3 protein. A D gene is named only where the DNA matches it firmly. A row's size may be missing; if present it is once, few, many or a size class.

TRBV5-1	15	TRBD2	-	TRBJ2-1	TGCGCCAGCAGCTCCGGGACTAGCGCTTCCAGTGAGCAGTTCTTC	CASSSGTSASSEQFF
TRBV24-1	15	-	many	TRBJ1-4	TGTGCCACCAGTGACGCCCGCAATCCTAATGAAAAACTGTTTTTT	CATSDARNPNEKLFF
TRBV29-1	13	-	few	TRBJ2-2	TGCGGCGTTACAGGGGGGGCCACCGGGGAGCTGTTTTTT	CGVTGGATGELFF
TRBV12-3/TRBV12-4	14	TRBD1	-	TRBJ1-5	TGTGCCAGCCGGAGGGGACAGGGCGGTCAGCCCCAGCATTTT	CASRRGQGGQPQHF
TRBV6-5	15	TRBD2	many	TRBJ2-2	TGTGCCAGCAGCCCTAGCGGGGGGACCACCGGGGAGCTGTTTTTT	CASSPSGGTTGELFF
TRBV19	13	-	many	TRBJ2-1	TGTGCCAGTAGTCCCCAGGGCCCCGGGGGTGAGTTCTTC	CASSPQGPGGEFF
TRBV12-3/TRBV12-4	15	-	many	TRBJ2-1	TGTGCCAGCAGTTTTCCGGGGGACTCCTACAATGAGCAGTTCTTC	CASSFPGDSYNEQFF
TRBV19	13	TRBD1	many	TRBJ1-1	TGTGCCAGTAGTCCTCGACAGGGGCTAGGAGCTTTCTTT	CASSPRQGLGAFF
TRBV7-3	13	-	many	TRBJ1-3	TGTGCCAGCAGCCCTGACTCTGGAAACACCATATATTTT	CASSPDSGNTIYF
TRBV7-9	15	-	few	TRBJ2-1	TGTGCCAGCAGCCAGCTTTTGAGGCAGCATAATGAGCAGTTCTTC	CASSQLLRQHNEQFF
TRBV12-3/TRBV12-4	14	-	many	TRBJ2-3	TGTGCCAGCAGTTTAGGGGAGGTGACAGATACGCAGTATTTT	CASSLGEVTDTQYF
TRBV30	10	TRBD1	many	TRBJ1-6	TGTGCCTGGGGACAGGGAGCCCTCCACTTT	CAWGQGALHF
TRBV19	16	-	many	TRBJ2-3	TGTGCCAGCCAAAGGTGGCAGGCGACCTCCACAGATACGCAGTATTTT	CASQRWQATSTDTQYF
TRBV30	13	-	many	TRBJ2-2	TGTGTCGCTGGAGACTGGGATCGCCTGGAGCTGTTTTTT	CVAGDWDRLELFF
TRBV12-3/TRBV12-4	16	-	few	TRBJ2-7	TGTGCCAGCAGTTTAGCGGCGGGGGCAAGCTCCTACGAGCAGTACTTC	CASSLAAGASSYEQYF
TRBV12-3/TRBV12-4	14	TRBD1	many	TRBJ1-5	TGTGCCAGCAGTAACGGACAGGGCGGCCAGCCCCAGCATTTT	CASSNGQGGQPQHF
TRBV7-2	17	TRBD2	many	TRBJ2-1	TGTGCCAGCAGCCCCCCCGCATGGCGGGGGGGCCCTAATGAGCAGTTCTTC	CASSPPAWRGGPNEQFF
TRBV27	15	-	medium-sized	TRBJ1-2	TGTGCCAGCAGTTGGGGCAGGTCGGCTAACTATGGCTACACCTTC	CASSWGRSANYGYTF
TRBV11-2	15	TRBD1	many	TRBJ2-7	TGTGCCAGCAGCTTTACAGGGGGGATTTTTCTCGAGCAGTACTTC	CASSFTGGIFLEQYF
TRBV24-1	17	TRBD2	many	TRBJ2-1	TGTGCCACCAGTGTTCGACCGGGACTAGCGGGAAGCAATGAGCAGTTCTTC	CATSVRPGLAGSNEQFF
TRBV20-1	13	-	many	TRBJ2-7	TGCAGTGCTAGAAGACAGGCTGCCTACGAGCAGTACTTC	CSARRQAAYEQYF
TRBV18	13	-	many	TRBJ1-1	TGTGCCAGCTCTGAGGGGGTGAACACTGAAGCTTTCTTT	CASSEGVNTEAFF
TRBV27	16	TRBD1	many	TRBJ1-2	TGTGCCAGCAGCCCCATAACGACAGGGTATTATTATGGCTACACCTTC	CASSPITTGYYYGYTF
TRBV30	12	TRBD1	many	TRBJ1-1	TGTGCCTGGGCCCCCACAGGGGGCGAGGCTTTCTTT	CAWAPTGGEAFF
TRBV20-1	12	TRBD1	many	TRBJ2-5	TGCAGTGCTAGGACAGGGGAAGAGACCCAGTACTTC	CSARTGEETQYF
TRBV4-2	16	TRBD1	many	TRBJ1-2	TGTGCCAGCAGCCGGTCCGAGAGACAGGGGGCTGACGGCTACACCTTC	CASSRSERQGADGYTF
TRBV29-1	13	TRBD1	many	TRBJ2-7	TGCAGCGCCATGTCCCGGGACAGCTACGAGCAGTACTTC	CSAMSRDSYEQYF
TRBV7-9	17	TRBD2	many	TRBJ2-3	TGTGCCAGCAGCTTAGACGGGCTAGCGGAGAATTTAAATACGCAGTATTTT	CASSLDGLAENLNTQYF
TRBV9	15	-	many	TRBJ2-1	TGTGCCAGCAGCGTAGACCCGGGGGTATACAATGAGCAGTTCTTC	CASSVDPGVYNEQFF
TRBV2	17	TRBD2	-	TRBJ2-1	TGTGCCAGCAGAGGGGGACTAGCGGACCGCTCCTACAATGAGCAGTTCTTC	CASRGGLADRSYNEQFF
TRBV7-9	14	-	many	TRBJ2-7	TGTGCCAGCAGCTCGACAGATAAACTCTACGAGCAGTACTTC	CASSSTDKLYEQYF
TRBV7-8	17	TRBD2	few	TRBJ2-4	TGTGCCAGCAGCCAGTTTATAGCGGGAGGAGCCAAAAACATTCAGTACTTC	CASSQFIAGGAKNIQYF
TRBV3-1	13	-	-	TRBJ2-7	TGTGCCAGCAGCCCGGGACATAACTACGAGCAGTACTTC	CASSPGHNYEQYF
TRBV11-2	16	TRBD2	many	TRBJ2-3	TGTGCCAGCAGCTTAGATCGGGGGGGACCCACAGATACGCAGTATTTT	CASSLDRGGPTDTQYF
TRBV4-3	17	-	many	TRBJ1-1	TGCGCCAGCAGCCGGGATGGGGTTGCCTTCCTGAACACTGAAGCTTTCTTT	CASSRDGVAFLNTEAFF
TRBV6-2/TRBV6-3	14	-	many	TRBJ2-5	TGTGCCAGCAGTTATGTGTCTGGACAGGAGACCCAGTACTTC	CASSYVSGQETQYF
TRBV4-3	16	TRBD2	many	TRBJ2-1	TGCGCCAGCAGCCAAGATCCGGCTAGCGGGAGTTATGAGCAGTTCTTC	CASSQDPASGSYEQFF
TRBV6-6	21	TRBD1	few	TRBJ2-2	TGTGCCAGCAGGGAGCCACGGGACAGGGGGGCGAACACCTGGGAGCTGTTTGAGCTGTTTTTT	CASREPRDRGANTWELFELFF
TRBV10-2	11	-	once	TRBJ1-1	TGCGCCAGCAGTGTTGGTCTTGAAGCTTTCTTT	CASSVGLEAFF
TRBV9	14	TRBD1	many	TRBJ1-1	TGTGCCAGCAGCGTAGGCAAGGGGGCCACTGAAGCTTTCTTT	CASSVGKGATEAFF
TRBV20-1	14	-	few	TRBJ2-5	TGCAGTGCTAGAGATCGGCGACTGCAAGAGACCCAGTACTTC	CSARDRRLQETQYF
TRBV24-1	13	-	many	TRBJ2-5	TGTGCCACCAGTGATTCATACCAAGAGACCCAGTACTTC	CATSDSYQETQYF
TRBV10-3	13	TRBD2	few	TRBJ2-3	TGTGCCATCAGTGGCGGGGGGACAGATACGCAGTATTTT	CAISGGGTDTQYF
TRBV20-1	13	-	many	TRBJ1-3	TGCAGTGCCGAAACCGACTCTGGAAACACCATATATTTT	CSAETDSGNTIYF
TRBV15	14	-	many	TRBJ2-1	TGTGCCACCAGCAGAGATAAGGACAGCGGGGAGCAGTTCTTC	CATSRDKDSGEQFF
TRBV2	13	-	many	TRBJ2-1	TGTGCCACGCTTACTAAGCCAGTCGATGAGCAGTTCTTC	CATLTKPVDEQFF
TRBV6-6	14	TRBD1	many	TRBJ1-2	TGTGCCAGCAGTTACTCCTTGACAGGGAGAGGCTACACCTTC	CASSYSLTGRGYTF
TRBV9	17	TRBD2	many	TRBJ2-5	TGTGCCAGCAGCGGGTACGGGACTAGCGATTATCAAGAGACCCAGTACTTC	CASSGYGTSDYQETQYF
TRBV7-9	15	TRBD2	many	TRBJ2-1	TGTGCCAGCACCCAAGGACTAGCGGGAGTTAATGAGCAGTTCTTC	CASTQGLAGVNEQFF
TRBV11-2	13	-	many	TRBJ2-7	TGTGCCAGCAGCCCCCGGGACTTCCACGAGCAGTACTTC	CASSPRDFHEQYF
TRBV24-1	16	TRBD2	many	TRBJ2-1	TGTGCCACTAGTGACCTGCTAGCGGGGGACGGGGATGAGCAGTTCTTC	CATSDLLAGDGDEQFF
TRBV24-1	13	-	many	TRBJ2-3	TGTGCCACCAGTGAGCCGAACACAGATACGCAGTATTTT	CATSEPNTDTQYF
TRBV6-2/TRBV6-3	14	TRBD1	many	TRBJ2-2	TGTGCCAGCGAGGGACAGCCGAACACCGGGGAGCTGTTTTTT	CASEGQPNTGELFF
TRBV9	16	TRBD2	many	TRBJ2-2	TGTGCCAGCAGCTCCCGGGGGGGCGGAAACACCGGGGAGCTGTTTTTT	CASSSRGGGNTGELFF
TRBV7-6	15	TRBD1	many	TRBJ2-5	TGTGCCAGCAGCACGGGGACAGGCCTTCGGGAGACCCAGTACTTC	CASSTGTGLRETQYF
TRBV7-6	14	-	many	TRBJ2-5	TGTGCCAGCAGCAATAGCGGTGGTACGGAGACCCAGTACTTC	CASSNSGGTETQYF
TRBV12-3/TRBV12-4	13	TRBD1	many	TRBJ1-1	TGTGCCAGCAGTCCGCCGGGACAGGGGGCGGCTTTCTTT	CASSPPGQGAAFF
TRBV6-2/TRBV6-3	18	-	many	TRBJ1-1	TGTGCCAGCAGTTACCTCCTACTCTTTGGACATACGAACACTGAAGCTTTCTTT	CASSYLLLFGHTNTEAFF
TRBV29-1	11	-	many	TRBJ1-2	TGCAGCGTTGCACGTGACTATGGCTACACCTTC	CSVARDYGYTF
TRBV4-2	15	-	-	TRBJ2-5	TGTGCCAGCAGCCAAGATCAGACTATCCAAGAGACCCAGTACTTC	CASSQDQTIQETQYF